This TCR beta chain was observed in a study of blood T cell repertoires in COVID-19. Trimming pared 6 bases from V and 5 bases from J, leaving 13 bases between. CDR1 SEHNR and CDR2 FQNEAQ come from the germline V gene (reference sequence). This CDR3 spans 13 amino acids. Assay used: immunoSEQ multiplex PCR; TCRdb lists only in-frame clones, some missing. Among some 310,000 clones listed, 90% were seen once. V usage is TRBV7-9 and J usage is TRBJ2-5; weak D call: TRBD2 (6 bases). The clonotype comes from a woman in her forties with COVID-19, enrolled during active disease. The sequencing sample was made of peripheral blood. CDR3 bases: TGTGCCAGCAGGGCGGGGAGTGGGGAGACCCAGTACTTC. This codes for CASRAGSGETQYF.